One and the same sample provided the 18 T cell receptor beta chains below, sequenced in a study of blood T cells in healthy people across ages. The use of a sample-barcoded 5' primer and a J-beta primer mix characterized a second PCR of roughly 7 to 11 cycles. TCRdb re-derived calls from the 5' RACE reads in MiXCR, one entry per CDR3 protein. This table holds roughly 1,500,000 distinct CDR3 sequences, 30% to 35% found once. The sequenced material came from blood. These receptor sequences come from a woman aged 25 to 45 in good health.

The chain uses TRBV12-3 or TRBV12-4 and TRBJ2-7; D is ambiguous. The CDR3 is made up of 15 amino acids. Trimming removed 7 bases at V and 0 bases at J, with 16 bases between. The CDR3 is CASTKSRNPSYEQYF. CDR3 DNA sequence: TGTGCCAGCACCAAGAGCCGGAACCCCTCCTACGAGCAGTACTTC.

This chain connects TRBV24-1 to TRBJ2-1; D is undetermined. V shed 4 bases and J shed 6 bases, with 9 bases lying between them. The CDR3 is 13 amino acids. Germline loops: CDR1 KGHDR, CDR2 SFDVKD. Written as DNA, the CDR3 is TGTGCCACCAGTGACCCTGTCGTCAATGAGCAGTTCTTC. This codes for CATSDPVVNEQFF.

The V call is TRBV12-5, the J call TRBJ2-7; either TRBD1 or TRBD2 may supply D (5 bases each). Looked up from germline, CDR1 is LGHNT and CDR2 is FRNRAP. With 3 bases removed from V and 3 bases from J, the gap between germline ends came to 18 bases. The CDR3 is made up of 16 amino acids. The CDR3 sequence is CASGLPGASKDYEQYF. For the CDR3, the DNA is TGTGCTAGTGGTTTACCCGGGGCATCTAAGGACTACGAGCAGTACTTC.

For the CDR3, the DNA is TGTGCCAGCAGTTACGCAACGACTATTGAGACCCAGTACTTC. Protein product: CASSYATTIETQYF. V and J are TRBV27 and TRBJ2-5, with D perhaps matching TRBD2 (5 bases). This CDR3 is built from 14 residues. In germline, CDR1 is MNHEY, CDR2 SMNVEV (reference sequence). Trimming stripped 4 bases from V and 5 bases from J, with 14 bases between.

The CDR3 coding sequence is TGCAGTGCTAGAGATCTCATGGGGTCTAACTATGGCTACACCTTC. It translates to CSARDLMGSNYGYTF. This sequence joins TRBV20-1 and TRBJ1-2; D is ambiguous. V was shortened by 0 bases and J by 0 bases, with 11 bases between the two germline ends. This CDR3 spans 15 amino acids. Germline V gene data show CDR1 as DFQATT and CDR2 as SNEGSKA (reference sequence).

This sequence joins TRBV4-2 and TRBJ2-3, with D uncertain. V was cut by 0 bases and J by 2 bases, with 6 bases left in between. This CDR3 has 14 amino acids. Germline V gives CDR1 LGHNA, CDR2 YNFKEQ. In DNA, the CDR3 is TGTGCCAGCAGCCAAGAGCTCATCACAGATACGCAGTATTTT. The encoded protein is CASSQELITDTQYF.

V is TRBV19 and J is TRBJ2-5, with TRBD1 as a possible D gene (5 bases). Germline V gene data show CDR1 as LNHDA and CDR2 as SQIVND (reference sequence). The CDR3 runs to 14 residues. Trimming stripped 4 bases from V and 4 bases from J, with 13 bases between. The chain's CDR3 is CASSRDWTSETQYF. In DNA, the CDR3 is TGTGCCAGTAGTAGAGACTGGACATCAGAGACCCAGTACTTC.

In this sample, this clonotype turned up once. The V and J genes are TRBV6-1 and TRBJ1-4, with D uncertain. In germline, CDR1 is MNHNS, CDR2 SASEGT. The CDR3 sequence is 14 residues long. V lost 6 bases, J lost 7 bases, and 15 bases lay in between. The CDR3 sequence: CASRETRRSEKLFF. In DNA form, the CDR3 reads TGTGCCAGCAGGGAAACCAGGAGGAGTGAAAAACTGTTTTTT.

V is TRBV6-4 and J is TRBJ1-2; D is perhaps TRBD1 (6 bases). CDR1 MRHNA and CDR2 SNTAGT come from the germline V gene. The CDR3 runs 14 residues. V gave up 2 bases and J gave up 6 bases, with 13 bases separating them. CDR3 sequence: CASSDRTGSDGYTF. CDR3 nucleotides: TGTGCCAGCAGTGACCGAACAGGGAGCGATGGCTACACCTTC.

The table lists this clonotype with many counts. The chain couples TRBV2 to TRBJ2-5; 10 bases match TRBD1. The CDR3 spans 13 residues. Germline loops: CDR1 SNHLY, CDR2 FYNNEI. With 8 bases clipped from V and 4 bases from J, the junction kept 4 bases outside the gene matches. CDR3 amino acids: CASSTGGLETQYF. The CDR3 DNA reads as TGTGCCAGCTCGACAGGGGGCCTAGAGACCCAGTACTTC.

This clonotype was recorded a few times. The chain is built from TRBV2 and TRBJ2-1; the match to TRBD2 covers 9 bases. The trim removed 6 bases at V and 5 bases at J, leaving 11 bases unmatched. This CDR3 spans 16 amino acids. Germline assignment: CDR1 SNHLY and CDR2 FYNNEI. This CDR3 reads CASSPRDSGSHNEQFF. CDR3 sequence (DNA): TGTGCCAGCAGCCCCCGTGATAGCGGGAGTCACAATGAGCAGTTCTTC.

The gene calls are TRBV3-1 and TRBJ1-2; the D is unclear. The CDR3 covers 14 residues. The V gene lost 1 base and the J gene lost 0 bases, with 6 bases spanning the gap. Germline-derived CDR1 and CDR2 are LGHDT and YNNKEL (reference sequence). The CDR3 region has the DNA TGTGCCAGCAGCCAAGGTATTGCTAACTATGGCTACACCTTC. Its protein is CASSQGIANYGYTF.

This clonotype was observed a handful of times. This chain links TRBV5-1 with TRBJ2-1; 9 positions match TRBD1. CDR1 is SGHRS, CDR2 YFSETQ, per germline. The CDR3 covers 18 residues. Trimming removed 4 bases from V and 0 bases from J; junction bases left unmatched: 11. CDR3 sequence reads: CASSPLPVTGGSYNEQFF. CDR3 nucleotides: TGCGCCAGCAGCCCCCTGCCTGTGACAGGGGGCTCCTACAATGAGCAGTTCTTC.

A few counts support this clonotype. The chain carries TRBV28 and TRBJ2-1; 8 positions match TRBD1. The trim removed 3 bases at V and 9 bases at J, leaving 10 bases unmatched. Germline lookup yields CDR1 MDHEN and CDR2 SYDVKM. CDR3 length: 15 residues. The CDR3: CASSFRQGPGGEQFF. The CDR3 DNA is TGTGCCAGCAGTTTTCGACAGGGGCCTGGGGGTGAGCAGTTCTTC.

This sequence joins TRBV7-9 and TRBJ2-7; D might be TRBD2 (6 bases). There are 16 residues in the CDR3. Germline CDR1 and CDR2: SEHNR and FQNEAQ (reference sequence). V was cut by 6 bases and J by 3 bases, with 21 bases left in between. CDR3: CASRPASGGNFYEQYF. The CDR3 region has the DNA TGTGCCAGCAGGCCCGCAAGTGGAGGGAACTTCTACGAGCAGTACTTC.

This clonotype was seen a handful of times. The CDR3 DNA reads as TGTGCCAGCAGCTCATTCGGGGCCGATAACAGGGAGCAGTTCTTC. This codes for CASSSFGADNREQFF. The chain joins TRBV7-2 to TRBJ2-1, with D tentatively TRBD1 or TRBD2 (5 bases each). The CDR3 totals 15 residues. The V gene lost 4 bases and the J gene lost 10 bases, with 20 bases spanning the gap. Looked up from germline, CDR1 is SGHTA and CDR2 is FQGNSA.

This clonotype was detected only a few times. V is TRBV6-5 and J is TRBJ2-6; TRBD1 agrees at 7 bases. Germline V CDR1 and CDR2: MNHEY, SVGAGI. This CDR3 is built from 16 residues. The junction had 3 bases not matched to a gene; V was cut back by 4 bases and J by 0 bases. The chain's CDR3 is CASSSGQHSGANVLTF. CDR3 DNA sequence: TGTGCCAGCAGTTCGGGACAGCACTCTGGGGCCAACGTCCTGACTTTC.

Only a few counts were recorded for this clonotype. The chain has TRBV20-1 and TRBJ2-5; 10 bases match TRBD2. Germline loops: CDR1 DFQATT, CDR2 SNEGSKA (reference sequence). Trimming removed 6 bases from V and 11 bases from J; junction bases left unmatched: 15. The CDR3 consists of 14 residues. CDR3 sequence: CSAESGRAHNEQYF. DNA for the CDR3: TGCAGTGCAGAAAGCGGGAGGGCCCACAATGAGCAGTACTTC.